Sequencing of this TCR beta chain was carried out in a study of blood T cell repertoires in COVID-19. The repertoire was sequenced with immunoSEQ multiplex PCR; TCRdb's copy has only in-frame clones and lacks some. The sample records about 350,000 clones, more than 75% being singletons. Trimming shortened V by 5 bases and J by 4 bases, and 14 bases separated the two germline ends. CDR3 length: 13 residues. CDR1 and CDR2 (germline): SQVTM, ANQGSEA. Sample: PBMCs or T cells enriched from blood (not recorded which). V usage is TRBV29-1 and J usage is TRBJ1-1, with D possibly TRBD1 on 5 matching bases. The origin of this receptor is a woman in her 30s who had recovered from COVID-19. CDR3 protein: CSVPPGGGTEAFF. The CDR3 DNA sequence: TGCAGCGTTCCTCCTGGCGGGGGCACTGAAGCTTTCTTT.